The entry below describes one T cell receptor (beta chain). The sample originates from a study of T cell repertoires in cytomegalovirus infection. TCRdb used MiXCR to reprocess the reads, holding one entry per CDR3 protein. Counted here are 200,000 to 300,000 distinct CDR3 sequences, 9% to 15% occurring once; the ten biggest clones make up 1.5% to 2%. The CDR3 has 16 residues. Germline values: CDR1 SGHTA, CDR2 FQGTGA. V lost 5 bases and J lost 4, with 18 bases in between. The TCR comes from a human donor in good health (CMV status not recorded). Some clones in this sample may be carry-over from other donors' samples. The specimen sequenced was PBMCs. The chain is built from TRBV7-3 and TRBJ2-1; a possible D gene is TRBD1 (5 bases). CDR3 coding DNA: TGTGCCAGCAGCCTTAATCAGGGAATGGGATACAATGAGCAGTTCTTC. Its protein is CASSLNQGMGYNEQFF.